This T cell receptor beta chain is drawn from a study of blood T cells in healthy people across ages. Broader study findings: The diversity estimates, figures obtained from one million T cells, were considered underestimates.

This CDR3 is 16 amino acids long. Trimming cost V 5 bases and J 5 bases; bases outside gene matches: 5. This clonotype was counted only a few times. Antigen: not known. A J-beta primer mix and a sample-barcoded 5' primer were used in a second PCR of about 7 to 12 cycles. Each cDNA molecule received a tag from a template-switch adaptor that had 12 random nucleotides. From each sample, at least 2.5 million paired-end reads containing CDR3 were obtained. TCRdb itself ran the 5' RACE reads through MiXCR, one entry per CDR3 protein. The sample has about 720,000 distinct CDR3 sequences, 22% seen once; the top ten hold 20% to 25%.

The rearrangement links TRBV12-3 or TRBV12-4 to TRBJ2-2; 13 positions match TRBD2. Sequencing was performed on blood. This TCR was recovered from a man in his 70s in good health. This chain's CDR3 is CASSHGTSGETGELFF. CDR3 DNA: TGTGCCAGCAGTCACGGGACTAGCGGGGAGACCGGGGAGCTGTTTTTT.